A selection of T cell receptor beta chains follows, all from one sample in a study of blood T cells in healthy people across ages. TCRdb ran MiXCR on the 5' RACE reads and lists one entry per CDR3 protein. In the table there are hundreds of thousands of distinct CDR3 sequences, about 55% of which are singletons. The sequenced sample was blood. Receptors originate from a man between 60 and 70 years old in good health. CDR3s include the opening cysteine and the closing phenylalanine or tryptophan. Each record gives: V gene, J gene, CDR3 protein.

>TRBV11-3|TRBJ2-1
CASSLTSGGNEQFF
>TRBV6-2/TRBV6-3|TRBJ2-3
CASSYEVGLAGGGDTQYF
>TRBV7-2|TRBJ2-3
CASSFYRLAGDTQYF
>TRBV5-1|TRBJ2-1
CASSLASQPARDGNEQFF
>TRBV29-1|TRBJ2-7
CSVAGRSRNEQYF
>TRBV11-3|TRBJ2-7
CASSLETGGLGEQYF
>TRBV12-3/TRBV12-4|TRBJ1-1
CASSPGGNTEAFF
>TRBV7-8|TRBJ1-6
CASSLDRVGNPLHF
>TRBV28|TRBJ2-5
CASSLPAGDPLQETQYF
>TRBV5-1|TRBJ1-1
CASSLRPQGLRTEAFF
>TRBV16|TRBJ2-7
CTSSQEVTSREYF
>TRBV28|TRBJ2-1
CASTIGQANEQFF
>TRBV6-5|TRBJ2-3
CASRTSGPQNTQYF
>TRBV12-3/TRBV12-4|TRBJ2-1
CASSLAGGHGNEQFF
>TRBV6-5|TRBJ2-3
CASRMTSGGVVTQYF
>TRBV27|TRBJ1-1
CASSLGTGAEAFF
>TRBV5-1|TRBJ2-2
CASSLATTVSTGELFF
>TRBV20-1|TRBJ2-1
CSATRGSYNEQFF
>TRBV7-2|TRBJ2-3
CASSQVSRGDTQYF
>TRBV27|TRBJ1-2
CASSPGGRLNYGYTF
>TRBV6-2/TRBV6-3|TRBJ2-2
CASLRGGTGELFF
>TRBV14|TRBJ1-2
CASSQGVGGGYTF
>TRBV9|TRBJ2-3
CASSSRRTGGTQYF
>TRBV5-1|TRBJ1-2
CASSDGTGGTYGYTF
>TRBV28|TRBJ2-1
CASSWGSYNEQFF
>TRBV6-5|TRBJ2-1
CANKLAHTTYNEQFF
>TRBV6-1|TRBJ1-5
CASSWGSDQPQHF
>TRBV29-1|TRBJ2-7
CSVGSAPSYEQYF
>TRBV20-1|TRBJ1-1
CSARPPDRAGGAEAFF
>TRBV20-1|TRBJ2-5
CSNEALWGGQETQYF
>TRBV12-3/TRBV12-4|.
CASTSGGWETQYF
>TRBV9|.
CASSLGRPNNEQYF
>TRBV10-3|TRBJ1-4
CAISETGTGGNEKLFF
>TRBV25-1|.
CASSEGGSYNEQYF
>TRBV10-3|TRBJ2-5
CAISEPNQETQYF
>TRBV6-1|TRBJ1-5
CASKAGGYQPQHF
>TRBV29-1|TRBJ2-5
CSGTAQGSGETQYF
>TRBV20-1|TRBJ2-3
CSARDMGGRAYTSTDTQYF
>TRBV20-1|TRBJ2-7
CSPRYYRPPYEQYF
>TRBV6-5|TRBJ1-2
CASSTGGPGEGYTF
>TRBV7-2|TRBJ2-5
CASSLATLKGETQYF
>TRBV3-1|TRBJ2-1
CASSLPRVGLGEQFF
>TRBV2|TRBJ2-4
CASSRRSGEDIQYF
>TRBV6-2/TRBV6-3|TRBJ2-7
CASGSRGQSLDEQYF
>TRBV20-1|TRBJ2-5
CSATRLAGHNEQYF
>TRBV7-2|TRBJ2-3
CASSFPRNTQYF